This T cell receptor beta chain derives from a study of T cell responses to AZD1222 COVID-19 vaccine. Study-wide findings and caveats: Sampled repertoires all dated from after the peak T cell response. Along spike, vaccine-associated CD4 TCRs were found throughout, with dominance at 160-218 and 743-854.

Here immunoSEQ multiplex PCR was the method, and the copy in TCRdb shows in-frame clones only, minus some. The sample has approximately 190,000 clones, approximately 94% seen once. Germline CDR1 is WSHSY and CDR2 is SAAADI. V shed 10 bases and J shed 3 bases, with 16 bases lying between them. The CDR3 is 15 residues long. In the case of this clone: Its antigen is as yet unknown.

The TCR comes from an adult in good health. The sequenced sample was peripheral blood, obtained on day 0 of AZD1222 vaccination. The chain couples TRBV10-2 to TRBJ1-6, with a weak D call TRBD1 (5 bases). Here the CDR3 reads CATFSGRLYNSPLHF. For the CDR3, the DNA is TGCGCCACCTTTTCGGGACGTCTCTATAATTCACCCCTCCACTTT.